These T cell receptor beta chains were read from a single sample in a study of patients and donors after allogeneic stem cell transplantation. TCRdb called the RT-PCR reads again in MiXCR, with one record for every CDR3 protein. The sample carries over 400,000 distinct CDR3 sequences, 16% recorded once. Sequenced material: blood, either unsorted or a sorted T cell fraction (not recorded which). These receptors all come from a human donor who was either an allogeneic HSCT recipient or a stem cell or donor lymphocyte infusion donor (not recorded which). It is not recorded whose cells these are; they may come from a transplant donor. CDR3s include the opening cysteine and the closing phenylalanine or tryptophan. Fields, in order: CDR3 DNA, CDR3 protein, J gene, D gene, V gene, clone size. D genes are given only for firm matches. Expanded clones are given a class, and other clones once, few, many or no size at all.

CDR3 DNA: TGCGCCAGCAGCCAAGTAGAGAGCTCCTACGAGCAGTACTTC
CDR3 protein: CASSQVESSYEQYF
J gene: TRBJ2-7
D gene: .
V gene: TRBV4-1
clone size: .

CDR3 DNA: TGTGCCACCAGCTTTTTAGGGCACAACACTGAAGCTTTCTTT
CDR3 protein: CATSFLGHNTEAFF
J gene: TRBJ1-1
D gene: .
V gene: TRBV15
clone size: .

CDR3 DNA: TGCAGTGCTAGAGGGGGTAGCGGCAATGAGCAGTTCTTC
CDR3 protein: CSARGGSGNEQFF
J gene: TRBJ2-1
D gene: .
V gene: TRBV20-1
clone size: .

CDR3 DNA: TGTGCCAGCAGTGTCGGGGTAACCGGGGAGCTGTTTTTT
CDR3 protein: CASSVGVTGELFF
J gene: TRBJ2-2
D gene: .
V gene: TRBV12-3/TRBV12-4
clone size: many

CDR3 DNA: TGTGCCAGCAGCTTAGATCGCGGCATTCAGTACTTC
CDR3 protein: CASSLDRGIQYF
J gene: TRBJ2-4
D gene: .
V gene: TRBV11-3
clone size: few

CDR3 DNA: TGCGCCAGCAGCTTGGTTAGACAGGGAGCTTGGGGCACTGAAGCTTTCTTT
CDR3 protein: CASSLVRQGAWGTEAFF
J gene: TRBJ1-1
D gene: TRBD1
V gene: TRBV5-1
clone size: .

CDR3 DNA: TGTGCCAGCAGCAAGGGGGGACATAAGTACGAGCAGTACTTC
CDR3 protein: CASSKGGHKYEQYF
J gene: TRBJ2-7
D gene: .
V gene: TRBV21-1
clone size: .

CDR3 DNA: TGTGCCAGCAGTCTGAGGGGACTACTGAACACTGAAGCTTTCTTT
CDR3 protein: CASSLRGLLNTEAFF
J gene: TRBJ1-1
D gene: .
V gene: TRBV6-2/TRBV6-3
clone size: .

CDR3 DNA: TGTGCCAGCAGCCGGGACAGGGATTCACCCCTCCACTTT
CDR3 protein: CASSRDRDSPLHF
J gene: TRBJ1-6
D gene: TRBD1
V gene: TRBV14
clone size: .

CDR3 DNA: TGCGCCAGCAGCCAAGCCTTTCCCCCAGATGGTTCACCCCTCCACTTT
CDR3 protein: CASSQAFPPDGSPLHF
J gene: TRBJ1-6
D gene: .
V gene: TRBV4-3
clone size: .

CDR3 DNA: TGTGCCAGCAGCATAGATCCCTCTGGAAACACCATATATTTT
CDR3 protein: CASSIDPSGNTIYF
J gene: TRBJ1-3
D gene: .
V gene: TRBV7-9
clone size: .

CDR3 DNA: TGCAGTGCTAGAAGGCAGCTCTTCGGGGGCTACACCTTC
CDR3 protein: CSARRQLFGGYTF
J gene: TRBJ1-2
D gene: .
V gene: TRBV20-1
clone size: .

CDR3 DNA: TGCAGTGCTAGGACTAGCGGGAGAGGAGAGACCCAGTACTTC
CDR3 protein: CSARTSGRGETQYF
J gene: TRBJ2-5
D gene: TRBD2
V gene: TRBV20-1
clone size: .

CDR3 DNA: TGTGCCAGCAGTGAGCCTGGGACTGCTGAAAAACTGTTTTTT
CDR3 protein: CASSEPGTAEKLFF
J gene: TRBJ1-4
D gene: .
V gene: TRBV25-1
clone size: .

CDR3 DNA: TGTGCCAGCAGTCGGGACGACCTAGGGACCCAGTACTTC
CDR3 protein: CASSRDDLGTQYF
J gene: TRBJ2-5
D gene: .
V gene: TRBV6-6
clone size: few

CDR3 DNA: TGCGCCAGCAGCTTGGGAGGGGTCGGGGGCAATCAGCCCCAGCATTTT
CDR3 protein: CASSLGGVGGNQPQHF
J gene: TRBJ1-5
D gene: .
V gene: TRBV5-1
clone size: few

CDR3 DNA: TGTGCCAGCAGCATCGCCACAGATACGCAGTATTTT
CDR3 protein: CASSIATDTQYF
J gene: TRBJ2-3
D gene: .
V gene: TRBV5-6
clone size: many

CDR3 DNA: TGCAGTGCTGGGACTAGCGGGGGTGTTCTGGGTAAAGGTGAGCAGTTCTTC
CDR3 protein: CSAGTSGGVLGKGEQFF
J gene: TRBJ2-1
D gene: TRBD2
V gene: TRBV20-1
clone size: .

CDR3 DNA: TGCGCCAGCAGCCAAGAAGGCGGGGGCGGAAGCTATGGCTACACCTTC
CDR3 protein: CASSQEGGGGSYGYTF
J gene: TRBJ1-2
D gene: .
V gene: TRBV4-1
clone size: many

CDR3 DNA: TGTGCCAGCAGTTGGGGGGCTGGGGCCAACGTCCTGACTTTC
CDR3 protein: CASSWGAGANVLTF
J gene: TRBJ2-6
D gene: .
V gene: TRBV3-1
clone size: .

CDR3 DNA: TGTGCCAGCTCACCACCGGGGGGCCTCGTTGAAGCTTTCTTT
CDR3 protein: CASSPPGGLVEAFF
J gene: TRBJ1-1
D gene: .
V gene: TRBV18
clone size: .

CDR3 DNA: TGTGCCAGCAGCCTGACTAGCGGGAACACCGGGGAGCTGTTTTTT
CDR3 protein: CASSLTSGNTGELFF
J gene: TRBJ2-2
D gene: TRBD2
V gene: TRBV2
clone size: many

CDR3 DNA: TGTGCCAGTACGGAACGCCATGGGGGGACCCAGTACTTC
CDR3 protein: CASTERHGGTQYF
J gene: TRBJ2-5
D gene: .
V gene: TRBV19
clone size: few

CDR3 DNA: TGTGCCAGCAGTTTATTACCAGGGGTCGAAAAACTGTTTTTT
CDR3 protein: CASSLLPGVEKLFF
J gene: TRBJ1-4
D gene: .
V gene: TRBV27
clone size: few

CDR3 DNA: TGTGCCAGCAGCTTAGTCCCCGGGAGCACTGAAGCTTTCTTT
CDR3 protein: CASSLVPGSTEAFF
J gene: TRBJ1-1
D gene: .
V gene: TRBV7-2
clone size: .

CDR3 DNA: TGTGCCAGCAGCTTAGGAGGGGTCACTGATAGCAATCAGCCCCAGCATTTT
CDR3 protein: CASSLGGVTDSNQPQHF
J gene: TRBJ1-5
D gene: .
V gene: TRBV7-2
clone size: .

CDR3 DNA: TGTGCCAGCAGACGGACTAGCGGGAGGGCCGGGTACAATGAGCAGTTCTTC
CDR3 protein: CASRRTSGRAGYNEQFF
J gene: TRBJ2-1
D gene: TRBD2
V gene: TRBV25-1
clone size: .

CDR3 DNA: TGTGCCAGCAGCTTTAGGGGCAACCACGAGCAGTACTTC
CDR3 protein: CASSFRGNHEQYF
J gene: TRBJ2-7
D gene: .
V gene: TRBV5-5
clone size: many

CDR3 DNA: TGCAGTGCTAGTTTAAAGCGGGGGCCCACAGATACGCAGTATTTT
CDR3 protein: CSASLKRGPTDTQYF
J gene: TRBJ2-3
D gene: TRBD2
V gene: TRBV20-1
clone size: .

CDR3 DNA: TGTGCCAGCAGGTCGACAGGGGTCAATCAGCCCCAGCATTTT
CDR3 protein: CASRSTGVNQPQHF
J gene: TRBJ1-5
D gene: TRBD1
V gene: TRBV12-3/TRBV12-4
clone size: .

CDR3 DNA: TGTGCCAGCAGCTTAGCGGCGGGAGATCTCTACAATGAGCAGTTCTTC
CDR3 protein: CASSLAAGDLYNEQFF
J gene: TRBJ2-1
D gene: TRBD2
V gene: TRBV7-3
clone size: .

CDR3 DNA: TGTGCCACCAGTGATACTTCTAGGAATTGGGTCTCCTACAATGAGCAGTTCTTC
CDR3 protein: CATSDTSRNWVSYNEQFF
J gene: TRBJ2-1
D gene: .
V gene: TRBV24-1
clone size: .

CDR3 DNA: TGCGCCAGCAGCTCGGTATCCTACGAGCAGTACTTC
CDR3 protein: CASSSVSYEQYF
J gene: TRBJ2-7
D gene: .
V gene: TRBV5-1
clone size: many

CDR3 DNA: TGTGCCAGCAGCGACAGGCAGAGAGAGACCCAGTACTTC
CDR3 protein: CASSDRQRETQYF
J gene: TRBJ2-5
D gene: .
V gene: TRBV7-7
clone size: .

CDR3 DNA: TGTGCCACCAGCAGTACACTGAGCTCCTACGAGCAGTACTTC
CDR3 protein: CATSSTLSSYEQYF
J gene: TRBJ2-7
D gene: .
V gene: TRBV15
clone size: .

CDR3 DNA: TGTGCCAGCAGCACGCGGGACAGAGCAGAGACCCAGTACTTC
CDR3 protein: CASSTRDRAETQYF
J gene: TRBJ2-5
D gene: .
V gene: TRBV7-2
clone size: .

CDR3 DNA: TGTGCCAGCAGCTTGGCCGTGGGCAGGGGAGTAGCTAACTATGGCTACACCTTC
CDR3 protein: CASSLAVGRGVANYGYTF
J gene: TRBJ1-2
D gene: .
V gene: TRBV5-5
clone size: few

CDR3 DNA: TGTGCCAGCAGCATAATGGGGGCCGAGCAGTACTTC
CDR3 protein: CASSIMGAEQYF
J gene: TRBJ2-7
D gene: .
V gene: TRBV12-3/TRBV12-4
clone size: few

CDR3 DNA: TGTGCCAGCAGTTGGCGCCCTCAGGCGTATGGCCAGCCCCAGCATTTT
CDR3 protein: CASSWRPQAYGQPQHF
J gene: TRBJ1-5
D gene: .
V gene: TRBV6-5
clone size: .

CDR3 DNA: TGTGCCAGCTTGCCGCCAGGGGCCGTCACCGGGGAGCTGTTTTTT
CDR3 protein: CASLPPGAVTGELFF
J gene: TRBJ2-2
D gene: .
V gene: TRBV18
clone size: .

CDR3 DNA: TGTGCCAGCAGCTCTACAGGGTGCCCAAACGGTGAGCAGTTCTTC
CDR3 protein: CASSSTGCPNGEQFF
J gene: TRBJ2-1
D gene: .
V gene: TRBV7-9
clone size: .

CDR3 DNA: TGTGCCAGCAGCTCACGAGGGACAGGGAACTACAATGAGCAGTTCTTC
CDR3 protein: CASSSRGTGNYNEQFF
J gene: TRBJ2-1
D gene: TRBD1
V gene: TRBV7-2
clone size: .

CDR3 DNA: TGTGCCAGCAGCCGATTCTTAGCGGATGCCGGGGAGCTGTTTTTT
CDR3 protein: CASSRFLADAGELFF
J gene: TRBJ2-2
D gene: .
V gene: TRBV4-2
clone size: .

CDR3 DNA: TGTGCCAGCAGCGGCTGGAGGAACACCGGGGAGCTGTTTTTT
CDR3 protein: CASSGWRNTGELFF
J gene: TRBJ2-2
D gene: .
V gene: TRBV9
clone size: few

CDR3 DNA: TGTGCCAGTAGTATCGGCCTCACAGATACGCAGTATTTT
CDR3 protein: CASSIGLTDTQYF
J gene: TRBJ2-3
D gene: .
V gene: TRBV19
clone size: .

CDR3 DNA: TGCGCCAGCAGCCCCGGGACAGGGAGTCACGAGCAGTACTTC
CDR3 protein: CASSPGTGSHEQYF
J gene: TRBJ2-7
D gene: TRBD1
V gene: TRBV5-1
clone size: few

CDR3 DNA: TGTGCCAGCAGCCCCGGGGGAGCGGGGGGCCCAGATACGCAGTATTTT
CDR3 protein: CASSPGGAGGPDTQYF
J gene: TRBJ2-3
D gene: TRBD2
V gene: TRBV3-1
clone size: .

CDR3 DNA: TGTGCCAGCAGCGGATCGACAGGCCCCCAAGAGACCCAGTACTTC
CDR3 protein: CASSGSTGPQETQYF
J gene: TRBJ2-5
D gene: .
V gene: TRBV9
clone size: many

CDR3 DNA: TGTGCCAGCAGCCCCCGAAATGGCTACACCTTC
CDR3 protein: CASSPRNGYTF
J gene: TRBJ1-2
D gene: .
V gene: TRBV16
clone size: few

CDR3 DNA: TGTGCCAGCAGTTTCGGTAGCACTGAAGCTTTCTTT
CDR3 protein: CASSFGSTEAFF
J gene: TRBJ1-1
D gene: .
V gene: TRBV12-3/TRBV12-4
clone size: .

CDR3 DNA: TGTGCCTGGAGTGATCTCAACCCTAACACCGGGGAGCTGTTTTTT
CDR3 protein: CAWSDLNPNTGELFF
J gene: TRBJ2-2
D gene: .
V gene: TRBV30
clone size: .

CDR3 DNA: TGTGCCAGCAGCGTAGGCCAGGGAGGCCCCTACGAGCAGTACTTC
CDR3 protein: CASSVGQGGPYEQYF
J gene: TRBJ2-7
D gene: .
V gene: TRBV9
clone size: many

CDR3 DNA: TGTGCCAGCAGTGAAATTCTACTCTCCCTCTATGGCTACACCTTC
CDR3 protein: CASSEILLSLYGYTF
J gene: TRBJ1-2
D gene: .
V gene: TRBV2
clone size: few

CDR3 DNA: TGTGCCAGCAGTTTTCTTTGGTCGGACGAGCAGTACTTC
CDR3 protein: CASSFLWSDEQYF
J gene: TRBJ2-7
D gene: .
V gene: TRBV27
clone size: few

CDR3 DNA: TGTGCCAGCTCACAAAGGACAGGGGAATACGAGCAGTACTTC
CDR3 protein: CASSQRTGEYEQYF
J gene: TRBJ2-7
D gene: TRBD1
V gene: TRBV18
clone size: .

CDR3 DNA: TGTGCCACCAGCACCTTATTCTGGGACGAGCAGTACTTC
CDR3 protein: CATSTLFWDEQYF
J gene: TRBJ2-7
D gene: .
V gene: TRBV15
clone size: .

CDR3 DNA: TGTGCCAGCTCACCACCCCAGACTGGAAACACCATATATTTT
CDR3 protein: CASSPPQTGNTIYF
J gene: TRBJ1-3
D gene: .
V gene: TRBV18
clone size: .

CDR3 DNA: TGTGCCAGCAGTTACTCGAGAACGAAATATGGCTACACCTTC
CDR3 protein: CASSYSRTKYGYTF
J gene: TRBJ1-2
D gene: .
V gene: TRBV6-2/TRBV6-3
clone size: .